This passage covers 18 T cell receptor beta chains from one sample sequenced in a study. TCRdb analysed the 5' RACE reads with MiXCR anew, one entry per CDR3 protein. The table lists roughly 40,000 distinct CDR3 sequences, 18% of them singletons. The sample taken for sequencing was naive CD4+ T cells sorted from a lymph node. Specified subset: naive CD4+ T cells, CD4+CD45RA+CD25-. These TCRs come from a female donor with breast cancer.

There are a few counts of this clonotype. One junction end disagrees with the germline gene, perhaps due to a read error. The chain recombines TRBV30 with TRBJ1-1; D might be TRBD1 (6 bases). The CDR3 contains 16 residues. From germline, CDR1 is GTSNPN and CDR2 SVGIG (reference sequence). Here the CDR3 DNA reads TGTGCCTGGAGTCCTGGGGGGGGCGCCGGGAACACTGAAGCTTTCTTC. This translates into CAWSPGGGAGNTEAFF.

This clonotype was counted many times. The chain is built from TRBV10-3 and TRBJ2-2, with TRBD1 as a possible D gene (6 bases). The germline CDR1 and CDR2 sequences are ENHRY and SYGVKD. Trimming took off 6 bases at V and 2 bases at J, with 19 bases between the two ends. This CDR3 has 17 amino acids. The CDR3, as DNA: TGTGCCATCAGGGGGCCCCTGGACAGTCGAAACACCGGGGAGCTGTTTTTT. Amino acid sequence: CAIRGPLDSRNTGELFF.

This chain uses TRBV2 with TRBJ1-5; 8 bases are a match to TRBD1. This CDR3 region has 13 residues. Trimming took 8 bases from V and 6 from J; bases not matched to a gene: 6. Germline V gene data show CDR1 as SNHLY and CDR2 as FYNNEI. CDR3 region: CASGSGGGQPQHF. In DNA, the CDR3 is TGTGCCAGCGGCTCAGGGGGCGGTCAGCCCCAGCATTTT.

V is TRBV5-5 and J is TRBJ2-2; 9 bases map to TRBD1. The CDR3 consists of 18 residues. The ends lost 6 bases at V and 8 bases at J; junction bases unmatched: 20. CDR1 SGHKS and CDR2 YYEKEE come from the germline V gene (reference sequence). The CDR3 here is CASTSGQGARGRPGELFF. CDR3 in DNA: TGTGCCAGCACCTCGGGACAGGGTGCCCGCGGGAGACCGGGGGAGCTGTTTTTT.

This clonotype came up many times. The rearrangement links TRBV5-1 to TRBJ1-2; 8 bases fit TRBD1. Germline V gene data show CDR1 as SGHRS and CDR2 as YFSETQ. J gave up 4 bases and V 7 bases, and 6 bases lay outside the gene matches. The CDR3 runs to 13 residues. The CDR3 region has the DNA TGCGCCAGCGCGAGACAGGGGATCTATGGCTACACCTTC. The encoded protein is CASARQGIYGYTF.

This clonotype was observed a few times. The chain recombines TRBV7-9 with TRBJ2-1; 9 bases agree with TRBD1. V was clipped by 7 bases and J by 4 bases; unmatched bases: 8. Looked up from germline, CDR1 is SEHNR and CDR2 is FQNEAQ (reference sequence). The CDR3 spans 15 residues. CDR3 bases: TGTGCCAGCACCCCCCGGGACAGGGCGTACAATGAGCAGTTCTTC. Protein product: CASTPRDRAYNEQFF. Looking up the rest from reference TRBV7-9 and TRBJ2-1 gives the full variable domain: DTGVSQNPRHKITKRGQNVTFRCDPISEHNRLYWYRQTLGQGPEFLTYFQNEAQLEKSRLLSDRFSAERPKGSFSTLEIQRTEQGDSAMYLCASTPRDRAYNEQFFGPGTRLTVL.

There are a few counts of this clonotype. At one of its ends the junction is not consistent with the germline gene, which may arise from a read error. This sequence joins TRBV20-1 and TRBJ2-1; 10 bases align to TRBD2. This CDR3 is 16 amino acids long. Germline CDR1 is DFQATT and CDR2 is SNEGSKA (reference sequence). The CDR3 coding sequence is TGCAGTGCTACCCCGCCTAGCGGGAGATTGGTTAATGAGCAGCTCTTC. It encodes CSATPPSGRLVNEQLF.

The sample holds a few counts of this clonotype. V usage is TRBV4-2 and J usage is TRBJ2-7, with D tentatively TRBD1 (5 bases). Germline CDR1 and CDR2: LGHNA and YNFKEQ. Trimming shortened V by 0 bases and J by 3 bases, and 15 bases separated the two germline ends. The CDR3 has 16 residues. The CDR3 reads CASSQDHETDLYEQYF. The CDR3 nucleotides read TGTGCCAGCAGCCAAGATCATGAGACAGATCTCTACGAGCAGTACTTC.

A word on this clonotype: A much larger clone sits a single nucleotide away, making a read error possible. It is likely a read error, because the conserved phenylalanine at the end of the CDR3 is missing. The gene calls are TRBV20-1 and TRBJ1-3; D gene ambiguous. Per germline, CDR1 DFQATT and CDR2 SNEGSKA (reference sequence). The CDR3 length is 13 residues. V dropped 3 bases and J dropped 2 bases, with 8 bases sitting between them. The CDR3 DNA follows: TGCAGTGCTAGCCCGGAGGCTGGAAACACCATATATCTT. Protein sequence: CSASPEAGNTIYL.

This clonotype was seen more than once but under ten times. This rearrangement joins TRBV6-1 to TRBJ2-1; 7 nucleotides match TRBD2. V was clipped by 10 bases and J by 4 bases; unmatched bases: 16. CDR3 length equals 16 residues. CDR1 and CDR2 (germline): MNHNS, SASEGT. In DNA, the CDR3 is TGTGCCACCGTGGGGGGGGGTAGGTATGGATACAATGAGCAGTTCTTC. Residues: CATVGGGRYGYNEQFF.

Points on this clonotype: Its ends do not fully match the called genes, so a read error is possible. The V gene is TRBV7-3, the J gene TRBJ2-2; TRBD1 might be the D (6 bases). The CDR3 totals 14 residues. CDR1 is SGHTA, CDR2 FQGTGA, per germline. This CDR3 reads CASSLSPNEGELVF. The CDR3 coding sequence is TGTGCCAGCAGCTTAAGCCCGAATGAGGGGGAGCTGGTTTTT.

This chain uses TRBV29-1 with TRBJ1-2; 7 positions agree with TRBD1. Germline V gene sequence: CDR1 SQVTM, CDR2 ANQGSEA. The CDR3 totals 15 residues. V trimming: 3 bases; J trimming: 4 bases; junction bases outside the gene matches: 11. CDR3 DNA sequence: TGCAGCGTTGAGAAAAGACAGGGAGGAATCTATGGCTACACCTTC. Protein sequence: CSVEKRQGGIYGYTF.

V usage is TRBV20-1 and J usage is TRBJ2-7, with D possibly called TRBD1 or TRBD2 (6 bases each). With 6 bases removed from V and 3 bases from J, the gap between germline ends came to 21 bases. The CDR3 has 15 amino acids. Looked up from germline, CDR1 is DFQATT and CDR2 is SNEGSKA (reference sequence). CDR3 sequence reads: CSAPPNMGGGYEQYF. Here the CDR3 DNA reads TGCAGTGCCCCTCCGAATATGGGGGGCGGCTACGAGCAGTACTTC.

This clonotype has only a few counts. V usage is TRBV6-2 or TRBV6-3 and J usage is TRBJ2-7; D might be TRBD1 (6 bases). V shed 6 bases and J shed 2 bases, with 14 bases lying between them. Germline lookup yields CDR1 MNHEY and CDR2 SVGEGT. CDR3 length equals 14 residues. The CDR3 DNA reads TGTGCCAGCAGAAAACCCGGACAGCCCTACGAGCAGTACTTC. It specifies CASRKPGQPYEQYF.

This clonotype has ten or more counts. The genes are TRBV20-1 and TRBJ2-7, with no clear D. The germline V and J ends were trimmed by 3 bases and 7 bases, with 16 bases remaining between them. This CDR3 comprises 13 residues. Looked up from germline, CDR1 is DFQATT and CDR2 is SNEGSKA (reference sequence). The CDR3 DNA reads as TGCAGTGCTAGTAACTCCTATGAGATTGAGCAGTACTTC. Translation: CSASNSYEIEQYF.

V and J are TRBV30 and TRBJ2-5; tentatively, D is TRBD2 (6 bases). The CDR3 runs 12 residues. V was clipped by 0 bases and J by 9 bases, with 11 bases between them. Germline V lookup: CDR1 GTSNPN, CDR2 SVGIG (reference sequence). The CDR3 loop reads CAWSVLRESQYF. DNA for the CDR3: TGTGCCTGGAGTGTACTTCGGGAGTCCCAGTACTTC.

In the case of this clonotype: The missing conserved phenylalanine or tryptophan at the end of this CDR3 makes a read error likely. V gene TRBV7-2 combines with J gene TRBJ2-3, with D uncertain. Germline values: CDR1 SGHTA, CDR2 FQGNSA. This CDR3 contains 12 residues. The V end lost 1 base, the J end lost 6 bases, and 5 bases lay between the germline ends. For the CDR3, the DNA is TGTGCCAGCAGCTTAGGCAGGGATACGCAGTATTCT. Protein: CASSLGRDTQYS.

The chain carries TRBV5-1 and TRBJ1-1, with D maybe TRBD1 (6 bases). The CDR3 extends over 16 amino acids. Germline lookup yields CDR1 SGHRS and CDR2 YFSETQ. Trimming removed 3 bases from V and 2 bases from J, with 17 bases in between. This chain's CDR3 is CASSWKLQGLNTEAFF. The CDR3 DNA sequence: TGCGCCAGCAGCTGGAAACTACAGGGACTAAACACTGAAGCTTTCTTT.